This T cell receptor beta chain derives from a study of CXCR3-negative and CXCR3-positive naive CD8 T cells. Study-wide results and limits: Partly lower CXCR3 expression followed cryopreservation, and most assays relied on fresh PBMCs. CXCR3-expressing naive cells carried TRB CDR3s more hydrophobic than those of CXCR3-negative naive cells. The study found comparably high diversity in both naive subsets and much lower diversity in memory CD8+ cells.

With regard to this clonotype: The antigen is undetermined.

With 300,000 cells each, the CD8+ T cell subsets were individually sorted in triplicate. The naive CD8+ gate required CD45RO-CCR7+CD27+CD95- phenotype. The authors made the TRB cDNA libraries by 5' RACE using UMI labels. TCRdb re-called the 5' RACE reads and catalogs CDR3 proteins one per entry, DNA excluded. The sample data list 120,000 or so distinct CDR3 sequences. This CDR3 comprises 17 residues. Germline assignment: CDR1 SNHLY and CDR2 FYNNEI. The sample consisted of naive CXCR3+ CD8+ T cells from blood. Subset denoted: CD45RO-CCR7+CD27+CD95- naive CD8+ T cells expressing CXCR3 (TNR3+). This clonotype originated in a human donor in good health. Some clones in this sample may be carry-over from other donors' samples. The V call is TRBV2, the J call TRBJ1-2; the D call of TRBD1 rests on TCRdb alone, since no DNA is present to check it. The CDR3 loop reads CASSSLKWGGPNYGYTF. Combining the CDR3 with reference TRBV2 and TRBJ1-2 gives the whole variable domain EPEVTQTPSHQVTQMGQEVILRCVPISNHLYFYWYRQILGQKVEFLVSFYNNEISEKSEIFDDQFSVERPDGSNFTLKIRSTKLEDSAMYFCASSSLKWGGPNYGYTFGSGTRLTVV.